Listed below are T cell receptor beta chains from one sample, sequenced in a study of T cells in Graves' hyperthyroidism and ophthalmopathy. Using its own MiXCR run on the multiplex PCR reads, TCRdb lists one record per CDR3 protein. The sample records a few hundred thousand distinct CDR3 sequences, 15% being singletons. Specimen: blood. All receptors derive from a woman aged 55-75 years with Graves' ophthalmopathy. Each CDR3 is given with its conserved first and last residue. A D gene is named only where the DNA matches it firmly. Expanded clones get a size class; other rows say once, few or many, or leave the size out.

few	TRBV29-1	TRBJ2-3	TRBD1	CSVDGTGEGGDTQYF	TGCAGCGTTGATGGGACAGGGGAAGGAGGAGATACGCAGTATTTT
-	TRBV5-6	TRBJ2-7	TRBD2	CASSPRSSGRVSSPLEQYF	TGTGCCAGCAGCCCCCGTTCTAGCGGGAGGGTCTCGTCGCCCCTCGAGCAGTACTTC
-	TRBV5-1	TRBJ2-5	TRBD2	CASRRGTSEETQYF	TGCGCCAGCAGGCGCGGGACTAGTGAGGAGACCCAGTACTTC
many	TRBV6-1	TRBJ1-1	-	CASSEGGYYSNTEAFF	TGTGCCAGCAGTGAAGGGGGCTACTATTCAAACACTGAAGCTTTCTTT
many	TRBV6-1	TRBJ2-1	TRBD2	CASSRPSLAGYNEQFF	TGTGCCAGCAGCCGGCCCAGTCTAGCGGGCTACAATGAGCAGTTCTTC
many	TRBV29-1	TRBJ2-5	TRBD1	CSVSGGTGGAETQYF	TGCAGCGTTAGTGGCGGTACAGGGGGCGCGGAGACCCAGTACTTC
many	TRBV30	TRBJ2-1	TRBD2	CAWSVSGGMDNEQFF	TGTGCCTGGAGTGTATCGGGGGGGATGGACAATGAGCAGTTCTTC
-	TRBV27	TRBJ1-5	TRBD1	CASRLDGQVNQPQHF	TGTGCCAGCAGGCTGGACGGACAGGTCAATCAGCCCCAGCATTTT
-	TRBV4-1	TRBJ2-4	TRBD2	CASSQVGGGSKNIQYF	TGCGCCAGCAGCCAAGTGGGGGGGGGTTCCAAAAACATTCAGTACTTC
many	TRBV20-1	TRBJ2-1	TRBD2	CSASSSGLVNNEQFF	TGCAGTGCTAGCTCTAGCGGGCTGGTAAACAATGAGCAGTTCTTC
-	TRBV5-1	TRBJ2-5	TRBD1	CASSGDSKLGETQYF	TGCGCCAGCAGCGGGGACAGCAAATTGGGAGAGACCCAGTACTTC
many	TRBV2	TRBJ1-5	-	CASSETPGSNQPQHF	TGTGCCAGCAGTGAAACGCCAGGCAGCAATCAGCCCCAGCATTTT
-	TRBV28	TRBJ2-2	-	CASSQLAGELFF	TGTGCCAGCAGCCAGCTGGCCGGGGAGCTGTTTTTT
-	TRBV6-5	TRBJ2-7	-	CASSYATSYEQYF	TGTGCCAGCAGTTACGCGACTAGTTACGAGCAGTACTTC
many	TRBV12-3/TRBV12-4	TRBJ2-3	TRBD2	CASSLAAGRAANTQYF	TGTGCCAGCAGTTTGGCAGCGGGGAGGGCCGCTAATACGCAGTATTTT
few	TRBV20-1	TRBJ1-1	-	CSARDDRTRTEAFF	TGCAGTGCTAGAGACGACAGGACGCGCACTGAAGCTTTCTTT
many	TRBV28	TRBJ2-5	TRBD1	CASTRDRGETQYF	TGTGCCAGCACCAGGGACAGGGGAGAGACCCAGTACTTC
-	TRBV12-3/TRBV12-4	TRBJ1-3	TRBD1	CASSPGQRGYF	TGTGCCAGCAGTCCGGGACAGAGAGGCTATTTT
-	TRBV5-6	TRBJ1-6	-	CASSRWDTDSPLHF	TGTGCCAGCAGTCGTTGGGACACAGATTCACCCCTCCACTTT
many	TRBV30	TRBJ2-7	TRBD1	CAWSVGTAYEQYF	TGTGCCTGGAGTGTAGGGACAGCCTACGAGCAGTACTTC
many	TRBV30	TRBJ2-1	-	CAWSDGTADNEQFF	TGTGCCTGGAGTGACGGTACGGCGGACAATGAGCAGTTCTTC
few	TRBV19	TRBJ2-1	TRBD2	CASSISGGNEQFF	TGTGCCAGTAGTATCAGCGGGGGCAATGAGCAGTTCTTC
many	TRBV3-1	TRBJ2-1	TRBD2	CASSPTPSGEQFF	TGTGCCAGCAGCCCCACCCCTAGCGGGGAGCAGTTCTTC
many	TRBV12-3/TRBV12-4	TRBJ2-5	TRBD2	CASSSDEGLARTQYF	TGTGCCAGCAGTTCAGACGAGGGACTAGCACGGACCCAGTACTTC
-	TRBV27	TRBJ2-4	TRBD1	CASSDPGQGENIQYF	TGTGCCAGCAGTGACCCCGGACAGGGGGAAAACATTCAGTACTTC
few	TRBV19	TRBJ2-3	-	CASSISGGTSTDTQYF	TGTGCCAGTAGTATATCCGGCGGGACTAGCACAGATACGCAGTATTTT
many	TRBV29-1	TRBJ2-3	TRBD2	CSVPGLATDTQYF	TGCAGCGTCCCGGGACTAGCAACGGATACGCAGTATTTT
few	TRBV19	TRBJ2-2	-	CASSTDRRVANTGELFF	TGTGCCAGTAGTACCGATCGGCGGGTCGCGAACACCGGGGAGCTGTTTTTT
many	TRBV3-1	TRBJ1-1	-	CASRIQGNTEAFF	TGTGCCAGCAGGATACAGGGGAACACTGAAGCTTTCTTT
-	TRBV20-1	TRBJ2-2	-	CSAKAGTGTGELFF	TGCAGTGCCAAAGCTGGGACGGGCACCGGGGAGCTGTTTTTT
-	TRBV28	TRBJ2-6	TRBD1	CASSRTGEDGANVLTF	TGTGCCAGCAGCCGGACAGGGGAGGATGGGGCCAACGTCCTGACTTTC
many	TRBV7-9	TRBJ1-2	-	CASTLGQNYGYTF	TGTGCCAGCACCTTAGGACAGAACTATGGCTACACCTTC
many	TRBV27	TRBJ1-2	TRBD1	CASSLSPGTAFLYGYTF	TGTGCCAGCAGTTTATCCCCCGGGACAGCCTTCCTCTATGGCTACACCTTC
-	TRBV19	TRBJ2-1	TRBD1	CASSTGQSSYNEQFF	TGTGCCAGTAGTACGGGACAGAGCTCCTACAATGAGCAGTTCTTC
many	TRBV3-1	TRBJ2-1	TRBD2	CASSQRTSGPKGEQFF	TGTGCCAGCAGCCAACGGACTAGCGGGCCCAAAGGGGAGCAGTTCTTC
-	TRBV9	TRBJ2-3	-	CASSVTGRRADTQYF	TGTGCCAGCAGCGTAACGGGACGGAGGGCAGATACGCAGTATTTT
-	TRBV4-1	TRBJ2-7	-	CASSHTTPQYEQYF	TGCGCCAGCAGCCACACGACCCCACAATACGAGCAGTACTTC
-	TRBV13	TRBJ2-1	-	CASSSGTSYGNEQFF	TGTGCCAGCAGCTCCGGGACTTCCTATGGCAATGAGCAGTTCTTC
many	TRBV13	TRBJ2-3	-	CASSFRGDSTDTQYF	TGTGCCAGCAGCTTTCGTGGAGATAGCACAGATACGCAGTATTTT
-	TRBV29-1	TRBJ1-1	TRBD1	CSVAGTGATEAFF	TGCAGCGTTGCTGGGACAGGGGCCACTGAAGCTTTCTTT
few	TRBV27	TRBJ2-3	TRBD2	CASSSRLAGGGTQYF	TGTGCCAGCAGCTCCAGGTTAGCGGGAGGAGGTACGCAGTATTTT
-	TRBV3-1	TRBJ1-1	-	CASSQLSNTEAFF	TGTGCCAGCAGCCAACTTTCGAACACTGAAGCTTTCTTT
-	TRBV7-8	TRBJ2-1	-	CASSLGVSRDSDDEQFF	TGTGCCAGCAGCTTAGGAGTTTCCCGGGATTCGGACGATGAGCAGTTCTTC
-	TRBV20-1	TRBJ2-7	TRBD2	CSARTPTSGNSYEQYF	TGCAGTGCTAGAACCCCGACTAGCGGGAACTCCTACGAGCAGTACTTC
few	TRBV19	TRBJ2-1	TRBD2	CASSGLAINEQFF	TGTGCCAGTAGCGGACTAGCGATCAATGAGCAGTTCTTC
many	TRBV12-3/TRBV12-4	TRBJ2-1	TRBD2	CASSWASGSNEQFF	TGTGCCAGCAGTTGGGCTAGCGGGAGTAATGAGCAGTTCTTC
many	TRBV5-1	TRBJ2-7	-	CASTTGMDYEQYF	TGCGCCAGCACCACAGGGATGGACTACGAGCAGTACTTC
many	TRBV2	TRBJ2-7	-	CASSEDRPYEQYF	TGTGCCAGCAGTGAAGATAGGCCCTACGAGCAGTACTTC
many	TRBV3-1	TRBJ2-5	TRBD2	CASSQDTTSVGETQYF	TGTGCCAGCAGCCAAGATACGACTAGCGTGGGGGAGACCCAGTACTTC
-	TRBV19	TRBJ2-1	TRBD2	CASKTTGLAGGGEQFF	TGTGCCAGTAAGACGACGGGACTAGCGGGAGGGGGGGAGCAGTTCTTC